One sample yielded the 32 T cell receptor beta chains listed below, sequenced in a study of OX40 agonist ivuxolimab in advanced cancers. Measured with immunoSEQ multiplex PCR; TCRdb has only the in-frame clones, and not every one. The sample comprises approximately 50,000 clones, roughly three quarters of which are singletons, and roughly 3.9% rests with the top ten. The source was CD4+ or CD8+ T cells sorted from blood, collected in a trial of the OX40 agonist ivuxolimab. The receptors here all came from an adult with an advanced solid tumor such as melanoma, head and neck, liver or kidney cancer.

This chain links TRBV19 with TRBJ2-1; TRBD2 matches 8 bases. The CDR3 contains 14 residues. Germline values: CDR1 LNHDA, CDR2 SQIVND (reference sequence). The trim removed 3 bases at V and 8 bases at J, leaving 6 bases unmatched. This CDR3 reads CASSMGGGMDEQFF. CDR3 in DNA: TGTGCCAGTAGTATGGGCGGGGGGATGGATGAGCAGTTCTTC.

The chain couples TRBV28 to TRBJ2-7, with 7 positions matching TRBD2. With 2 bases clipped from V and 7 bases from J, the junction kept 20 bases outside the gene matches. Germline V gene lookup returns CDR1 MDHEN and CDR2 SYDVKM. This CDR3 comprises 18 residues. In nucleotides, the CDR3 is TGTGCCAGCAGTTTAGACCACCGTCGAGGGAGGGCCCTGGAAGAGCAGTACTTC. This translates into CASSLDHRRGRALEEQYF.

This clone was counted a single time. The chain recombines TRBV6-1 with TRBJ2-5; D is possibly TRBD1 (5 bases). Germline V CDR1 and CDR2: MNHNS, SASEGT. The CDR3 covers 12 residues. Trimming removed 10 bases from V and 2 bases from J, with 11 bases in between. CDR3 sequence reads: CATLDRQETQYF. The CDR3, as DNA: TGTGCCACCTTAGACAGACAAGAGACCCAGTACTTC.

This chain links TRBV6-5 with TRBJ1-5; D is undetermined. Trimming removed 0 bases from V and 0 bases from J, with 3 bases in between. Germline V CDR1 and CDR2: MNHEY, SVGAGI. CDR3 size: 14 residues. The CDR3 here is CASSYSPSNQPQHF. CDR3 DNA sequence: TGTGCCAGCAGTTACTCGCCTAGCAATCAGCCCCAGCATTTT.

The chain employs TRBV7-8 and TRBJ2-2; 7 bases agree with TRBD2. The CDR3 sequence is 17 residues long. CDR1 and CDR2 (germline): SGHVS, FQNEAQ. V gave up 0 bases and J gave up 6 bases; unmatched junction bases: 10. CDR3 nucleotide sequence: TGTGCCAGCAGCTTAGCCCTAACTAGCGATATGTCCGGGGAGCTGTTTTTT. It yields the protein CASSLALTSDMSGELFF.

The V and J genes are TRBV7-2 and TRBJ1-2; D possibly corresponds to TRBD1 (6 bases). V was clipped by 4 bases and J by 3 bases, with 12 bases between them. Germline CDR1 and CDR2: SGHTA and FQGNSA. The CDR3 has 14 amino acids. The chain's CDR3 is CASSSRGTYYGYTF. The CDR3 DNA sequence: TGTGCCAGCAGCTCGAGGGGGACGTACTATGGCTACACCTTC. Full variable domain (missing parts from reference TRBV7-2 and TRBJ1-2): GAGVSQSPSNKVTEKGKDVELRCDPISGHTALYWYRQSLGQGLEFLIYFQGNSAPDKSGLPSDRFSAERTGGSVSTLTIQRTQQEDSAVYLCASSSRGTYYGYTFGSGTRLTVV.

This clone was recorded once. This rearrangement joins TRBV10-1 to TRBJ2-1; TRBD1 matches at 7 bases. The V segment lost 5 bases and the J segment 6 bases; nucleotides outside the gene matches: 25. The CDR3 extends over 20 amino acids. From germline, CDR1 is WNHNN and CDR2 SYGVQD (reference sequence). CDR3 amino acids: CASSPSTGAPGPSLANEQFF. The CDR3 DNA reads TGCGCCAGCAGTCCATCCACAGGGGCCCCAGGGCCCAGTCTGGCCAATGAGCAGTTCTTC.

This rearrangement joins TRBV12-5 to TRBJ2-3; 9 bases are a match to TRBD2. V shed 5 bases, J shed 2 bases, and the junction held 8 bases outside the gene matches. CDR3 length: 16 residues. Germline V gives CDR1 LGHNT, CDR2 FRNRAP. The CDR3 nucleotides read TGTGCTAGTGGTGCGGGGGCGGGGGGGATCACAGATACGCAGTATTTT. Amino acids: CASGAGAGGITDTQYF. Combining the CDR3 with reference TRBV12-5 and TRBJ2-3 gives the whole variable domain DARVTQTPRHKVTEMGQEVTMRCQPILGHNTVFWYRQTMMQGLELLAYFRNRAPLDDSGMPKDRFSAEMPDATLATLKIQPSEPRDSAVYFCASGAGAGGITDTQYFGPGTRLTVL.

V and J are TRBV6-1 and TRBJ2-7; maybe TRBD1 (6 bases). Germline V gives CDR1 MNHNS, CDR2 SASEGT. With 5 bases removed from V and 3 bases from J, the gap between germline ends came to 14 bases. There are 14 residues in the CDR3. CDR3 sequence reads: CASSFHRVRYEQYF. The CDR3 coding sequence is TGTGCCAGCAGTTTCCACAGGGTACGCTACGAGCAGTACTTC.

The J gene is TRBJ1-1, the V gene TRBV7-9, with 7 bases identical to TRBD1. CDR1 SEHNR and CDR2 FQNEAQ come from the germline V gene (reference sequence). V lost 5 bases, J lost 1 base, and 4 bases stayed unmatched. This CDR3 contains 14 residues. CDR3 protein: CASSLRGENTEAFF. Here the CDR3 DNA reads TGTGCCAGCAGCCTCAGGGGGGAGAACACTGAAGCTTTCTTT.

V is TRBV6-6 and J is TRBJ1-2; 12 bases are a match to TRBD1. Germline V gives CDR1 MNHNY, CDR2 SVGAGI (reference sequence). The trim removed 7 bases at V and 5 bases at J, leaving 8 bases unmatched. This CDR3 contains 15 residues. The CDR3 sequence is CASNHGTGGRYGYTF. Written as DNA, the CDR3 is TGTGCCAGCAATCACGGGACAGGGGGCAGGTATGGCTACACCTTC.

V and J are TRBV10-3 and TRBJ1-5; D may be TRBD1 (5 bases). The germline V gene encodes CDR1 ENHRY and CDR2 SYGVKD. The V gene lost 3 bases and the J gene lost 1 base, with 10 bases spanning the gap. This CDR3 contains 15 residues. The CDR3 nucleotides read TGTGCCATCAGTGAAGGCGACAGAAGCAATCAGCCCCAGCATTTT. This encodes CAISEGDRSNQPQHF.

V usage is TRBV30 and J usage is TRBJ1-2; D not resolved. Looked up from germline, CDR1 is GTSNPN and CDR2 is SVGIG (reference sequence). The CDR3 has 12 amino acids. V was clipped by 2 bases and J by 8 bases, with 12 bases between them. Here the CDR3 reads CAWSSGLGGYTF. CDR3 nucleotide sequence: TGTGCCTGGAGTTCAGGTTTGGGAGGCTACACCTTC.

The chain recombines TRBV5-1 with TRBJ2-7; 11 nucleotides match TRBD2. The CDR3 extends over 16 amino acids. J was trimmed by 3 bases and V by 4 bases; bases with no gene match: 9. Germline V gene lookup returns CDR1 SGHRS and CDR2 YFSETQ. CDR3 sequence (DNA): TGCGCCAGCAGCAGCCTCCAGACTAGCGGGAACTACGAGCAGTACTTC. Residues: CASSSLQTSGNYEQYF.

J is TRBJ2-1 and V is TRBV5-4; TRBD2 might be the D (6 bases). V lost 4 bases, J lost 6 bases, and 26 bases lay in between. The CDR3 covers 18 residues. Germline V gene sequence: CDR1 SGHNT, CDR2 YYREEE (reference sequence). CDR3: CASSDPGRGGRRGNEQFF. DNA for the CDR3: TGTGCCAGCAGCGACCCGGGGCGGGGCGGTCGACGGGGCAATGAGCAGTTCTTC.

The chain has TRBV4-3 and TRBJ2-7, with 9 bases matching TRBD2. The CDR3 loop spans 18 amino acids. CDR1 LGHNA and CDR2 YSLEER come from the germline V gene. Trimming cost V 0 bases and J 7 bases; bases outside gene matches: 16. The CDR3 DNA sequence: TGCGCCAGCAGCCAAGAAAGCCCCGCGGGAGGGAGCCTCGGAGAGCAGTACTTC. Protein sequence: CASSQESPAGGSLGEQYF.

The V and J genes are TRBV29-1 and TRBJ1-2; TRBD1 matches at 8 bases. Germline CDR1 is SQVTM and CDR2 is ANQGSEA. Unmatched junction bases numbered 11, after V lost 5 bases and J lost 0 bases. The CDR3 consists of 16 residues. The CDR3 sequence: CSVRPGTGIANYGYTF. As DNA, the CDR3 is TGCAGCGTTCGCCCCGGGACAGGAATAGCTAACTATGGCTACACCTTC. Filled out from reference TRBV29-1 and TRBJ1-2, the complete variable domain reads SAVISQKPSRDICQRGTSLTIQCQVDSQVTMMFWYRQQPGQSLTLIATANQGSEATYESGFVIDKFPISRPNLTFSTLTVSNMSPEDSSIYLCSVRPGTGIANYGYTFGSGTRLTVV.

The chain combines TRBV5-1 with TRBJ1-4; D is possibly TRBD1 (6 bases). V lost 4 bases, J lost 1 base, and 11 bases lay in between. CDR3 length: 15 residues. The germline gives CDR1 SGHRS, CDR2 YFSETQ. The CDR3, as DNA: TGCGCCAGCAGCGACCCCAGGGGAACTAATGAAAAACTGTTTTTT. This codes for CASSDPRGTNEKLFF.

This clone was seen a handful of times. This rearrangement joins TRBV5-1 to TRBJ2-5, with D hard to call. Germline-derived CDR1 and CDR2 are SGHRS and YFSETQ. There are 14 residues in the CDR3. Trimming stripped 5 bases from V and 1 base from J, with 12 bases between. DNA for the CDR3: TGCGCCAGCAGTCCCACTTCCATCCAAGAGACCCAGTACTTC. Residues: CASSPTSIQETQYF.

In this sample, this clone turned up once. The V call is TRBV12-5, the J call TRBJ2-5; D uncertain. CDR3 length: 12 residues. CDR1 and CDR2 (germline): LGHNT, FRNRAP. Trimming took 1 base from V and 4 from J, leaving 4 bases between them. DNA for the CDR3: TGTGCTAGTGGTTTGGGCAGAGAGACCCAGTACTTC. Translation: CASGLGRETQYF. The full variable domain, with the rest looked up from reference TRBV12-5 and TRBJ2-5, is DARVTQTPRHKVTEMGQEVTMRCQPILGHNTVFWYRQTMMQGLELLAYFRNRAPLDDSGMPKDRFSAEMPDATLATLKIQPSEPRDSAVYFCASGLGRETQYFGPGTRLLVL.

This clone was observed a single time. Relative to the germline gene, one junction end is altered; a read error may explain this. This sample also contains other DNA sequences that code for the same CDR3. DNA for the CDR3: TGTGCCAGCAGCCCCGGACTGAACAATGAACAGTTCTTC. It codes for CASSPGLNNEQFF. The gene calls are TRBV7-7 and TRBJ2-1, with a weak D call TRBD2 (5 bases). This CDR3 is 13 amino acids long. Per the germline V gene, CDR1 is SSHAT and CDR2 is FNYEAQ (reference sequence). The complete variable domain, with remaining parts taken from reference TRBV7-7 and TRBJ2-1, reads GAGVSQSPRYKVTKRGQDVTLRCDPISSHATLYWYQQALGQGPEFLTYFNYEAQPDKSGLPSDRFSAERPEGSISTLTIQRTEQRDSAMYRCASSPGLNNEQFFGPGTRLTVL.

The chain has TRBV4-2 and TRBJ2-3; the match to TRBD2 covers 13 bases. Germline loops: CDR1 LGHNA, CDR2 YNFKEQ. Trimming took 1 base from V and 4 from J; bases not matched to a gene: 5. This CDR3 has 17 residues. The CDR3 region is CASSQGTSGSVADTQYF. CDR3 coding DNA: TGTGCCAGCAGCCAAGGGACTAGCGGGAGTGTCGCAGATACGCAGTATTTT.

In this sample, this clone turned up once. The chain combines TRBV10-3 with TRBJ2-5; 8 bases fit TRBD2. Germline loops: CDR1 ENHRY, CDR2 SYGVKD. This CDR3 spans 15 amino acids. Losses at the gene ends were 2 bases for V and 5 bases for J; bases not matched to a gene: 7. For the CDR3, the DNA is TGTGCCATCAGTGAGCCGGGGGGGCTAGCGGAGACCCAGTACTTC. Its protein is CAISEPGGLAETQYF.

The rearrangement uses TRBV11-3 and TRBJ2-1; D unclear. This CDR3 has 15 amino acids. Per germline, CDR1 SGHNT and CDR2 YENEEA. V lost 5 bases and J 7 bases, leaving 18 bases between the germline ends. CDR3 region: CASSQFGASDNEQFF. As DNA, the CDR3 is TGTGCCAGCAGCCAGTTCGGTGCCAGCGATAATGAGCAGTTCTTC.

The J gene is TRBJ1-2, the V gene TRBV27; D is uncertain. The germline CDR1 and CDR2 sequences are MNHEY and SMNVEV (reference sequence). V gave up 5 bases and J gave up 5 bases, with 12 bases separating them. This CDR3 region has 13 residues. CDR3 DNA: TGTGCCAGCAGTCCCTTTACTTGGTATGGCTACACCTTC. Translation gives CASSPFTWYGYTF.

The rearrangement joins TRBV15 to TRBJ2-7; weak D call: TRBD2 (6 bases). Germline CDR1 is LNHNV and CDR2 is YYDKDF (reference sequence). Between the trimmed V and J ends, which lost 0 bases and 1 base, there was a span of 16 bases. The CDR3 runs 17 residues. In nucleotides, the CDR3 is TGTGCCACCAGCAGAGATCACCCGGGACTTCAATCCTACGAGCAGTACTTC. It specifies CATSRDHPGLQSYEQYF.

This chain connects TRBV6-5 to TRBJ1-1; tentative D call: TRBD1 (5 bases). Germline CDR1 MNHEY, CDR2 SVGAGI. The V end was cut by 5 bases, the J end by 0 bases, with 10 bases between. The CDR3 covers 14 residues. The CDR3 DNA sequence: TGTGCCAGCAGTCACGGGACTTTGAACACTGAAGCTTTCTTT. Residues: CASSHGTLNTEAFF.

The gene calls are TRBV7-9 and TRBJ2-4, with 7 bases that match TRBD1. Germline values: CDR1 SEHNR, CDR2 FQNEAQ (reference sequence). After removal of 6 bases from V and 1 base from J, the junction contained 3 bases not matched to a gene. The CDR3 sequence is 14 residues long. CDR3 in DNA: TGTGCCAGCAGTTTACAGGGGGCCAAAAACATTCAGTACTTC. It yields the protein CASSLQGAKNIQYF.

The rearrangement links TRBV5-6 to TRBJ2-3, with unresolved D. The CDR3 is 14 amino acids. Germline CDR1 SGHDT, CDR2 YYEEEE. The V and J ends lost 0 bases and 4 bases respectively, with 9 bases between them. The CDR3 here is CASSLGQPADTQYF. CDR3 DNA sequence: TGTGCCAGCAGCTTGGGTCAGCCAGCAGATACGCAGTATTTT.

V is TRBV28 and J is TRBJ2-7, with 12 bases fitting TRBD2. The CDR3 spans 16 residues. Trimming took 5 bases from V and 5 from J; bases not matched to a gene: 10. From germline, CDR1 is MDHEN and CDR2 SYDVKM. CDR3 bases: TGTGCCAGCAGTCCCCGACTAGCGGGAGTCGGTAACGAGCAGTACTTC. Its translation: CASSPRLAGVGNEQYF.

J is TRBJ2-2 and V is TRBV19, with 9 bases fitting TRBD2. The CDR3 has 14 residues. The germline V gene encodes CDR1 LNHDA and CDR2 SQIVND (reference sequence). J lost 5 bases, V lost 6 bases, and 4 bases had no gene match. The CDR3 is CASRREGRTGELFF. The CDR3 nucleotides are TGTGCCAGTAGGCGGGAGGGAAGGACCGGGGAGCTGTTTTTT. Drawing the rest from reference TRBV19 and TRBJ2-2, the complete variable domain is DGGITQSPKYLFRKEGQNVTLSCEQNLNHDAMYWYRQDPGQGLRLIYYSQIVNDFQKGDIAEGYSVSREKKESFPLTVTSAQKNPTAFYLCASRREGRTGELFFGEGSRLTVL.

The chain links TRBV10-3 to TRBJ1-2, with TRBD1 matching over 7 bases. J lost 4 bases, V lost 7 bases, and 6 bases had no gene match. CDR3 length: 13 residues. Germline lookup yields CDR1 ENHRY and CDR2 SYGVKD. This CDR3 reads CAIKGTVFYGYTF. The CDR3 nucleotides read TGTGCCATCAAAGGGACAGTTTTCTATGGCTACACCTTC.